These 18 T cell receptor beta chains share one sample of origin, sequenced in a study of cytomegalovirus exposure and HLA in healthy donors. A multiplex PCR was run with 60 Vbeta primers and 13 Jbeta primers. Clones were sequenced by immunoSEQ multiplex PCR, and TCRdb holds only the in-frame ones, with some missing. In the table there are about 97,000 clones, 75% to 90% of which are singletons. Material for sequencing was PBMCs. These receptors all come from a man aged 25 to 45 in good health and CMV-seronegative.

J is TRBJ1-1 and V is TRBV7-2; 8 bases are shared with TRBD1. V lost 2 bases, J lost 7 bases, and 6 bases stayed unmatched. The CDR3 extends over 14 amino acids. Germline CDR1 is SGHTA and CDR2 is FQGNSA. CDR3 loop: CASSLRGTGNEAFF. The CDR3 DNA reads TGTGCCAGCAGCTTACGGGGGACAGGTAATGAAGCTTTCTTT.

The chain has TRBV7-9 and TRBJ2-1; 8 bases line up with TRBD1. There are 13 residues in the CDR3. The V and J ends lost 10 bases and 6 bases, in that order; junction bases with no gene match: 8. Germline assignment: CDR1 SEHNR and CDR2 FQNEAQ (reference sequence). DNA of the CDR3: TGTGCCACTGGACAGGGTCCGTTCAATGAGCAGTTCTTC. Its protein is CATGQGPFNEQFF.

The chain employs TRBV5-4 and TRBJ2-3, with TRBD2 matching 11 bases. Germline trimming cut 2 bases from V and 4 bases from J; bases unmatched to any gene: 12. Germline CDR1 and CDR2: SGHNT and YYREEE (reference sequence). CDR3 length: 18 residues. The CDR3 protein is CASSLRRASGGRSDTQYF. As DNA, the CDR3 is TGTGCCAGCAGCTTAAGAAGGGCTAGCGGGGGGCGGTCAGATACGCAGTATTTT.

This clone is a singleton in its sample. The chain combines TRBV2 with TRBJ1-1; no firm D call. Germline lookup yields CDR1 SNHLY and CDR2 FYNNEI. Between the trimmed V and J ends, which lost 4 bases and 5 bases, there was a span of 5 bases. This CDR3 comprises 11 residues. The CDR3 spells CASSGGTEAFF. CDR3 nucleotide sequence: TGTGCCAGCAGTGGAGGGACTGAAGCTTTCTTT.

This clone was observed a few times. The chain carries TRBV6-5 and TRBJ2-7; D ambiguous. Germline V gene sequence: CDR1 MNHEY, CDR2 SVGAGI. Between the trimmed V and J ends, which lost 7 bases and 2 bases, there was a span of 15 bases. The CDR3 runs to 14 residues. CDR3 residues: CASTEEPGPYEQYF. The CDR3 nucleotides are TGTGCCAGCACCGAGGAGCCCGGTCCCTACGAGCAGTACTTC.

This clone came up a few times. The J gene is TRBJ2-2, the V gene TRBV28; TRBD1 matches at 11 bases. Germline lookup yields CDR1 MDHEN and CDR2 SYDVKM. This CDR3 region has 15 residues. With 4 bases clipped from V and 6 bases from J, the junction kept 4 bases outside the gene matches. This CDR3 reads CASSSPGQGAGELFF. The CDR3, as DNA: TGTGCCAGCAGTTCCCCGGGACAGGGGGCCGGGGAGCTGTTTTTT.

This clone was seen a few times. The gene calls are TRBV2 and TRBJ2-3, with a tentative D call TRBD1 (6 bases). The CDR3 runs to 14 residues. The germline V gene has CDR1 SNHLY and CDR2 FYNNEI. V shed 10 bases and J shed 3 bases, with 17 bases lying between them. The DNA of the CDR3 is TGTGCCACCCGGACCCAGGGGCCAACAGATACGCAGTATTTT. It yields the protein CATRTQGPTDTQYF.

This chain joins TRBV10-3 and TRBJ1-1; no firm D call. There are 15 residues in the CDR3. Germline CDR1 and CDR2: ENHRY and SYGVKD. The ends were cut back, 2 bases at V and 1 base at J, with 11 bases in the middle. CDR3 bases: TGTGCCATCAGTGAGCCCACCCGGGGGAACACTGAAGCTTTCTTT. This gives the protein CAISEPTRGNTEAFF.

The rearrangement links TRBV5-1 to TRBJ2-1; D is undetermined. The CDR3 length is 14 residues. Trimming left V 4 bases short and J 9 bases short, with 17 bases between. Germline V lookup: CDR1 SGHRS, CDR2 YFSETQ. The CDR3 reads CASSLVGGSGEQFF. The CDR3 DNA reads TGCGCCAGCAGCCTCGTCGGTGGGTCGGGTGAGCAGTTCTTC.

V usage is TRBV5-4 and J usage is TRBJ2-7, with a weak D call TRBD2 (6 bases). Germline V gene sequence: CDR1 SGHNT, CDR2 YYREEE (reference sequence). The CDR3 contains 16 residues. The V gene lost 4 bases and the J gene lost 0 bases, with 17 bases spanning the gap. In DNA, the CDR3 is TGTGCCAGCAGCCCCGGGGGTGTCGGCCTCTCCTACGAGCAGTACTTC. This encodes CASSPGGVGLSYEQYF.

This clone occurred a few times. J is TRBJ1-1 and V is TRBV9; 7 bases agree with TRBD1. Trimming cost V 0 bases and J 2 bases; bases outside gene matches: 4. Germline lookup yields CDR1 SGDLS and CDR2 YYNGEE. The CDR3 contains 15 residues. CDR3 amino acids: CASSVETGKNTEAFF. CDR3 bases: TGTGCCAGCAGCGTAGAGACAGGGAAAAACACTGAAGCTTTCTTT.

This rearrangement joins TRBV28 to TRBJ2-2, with TRBD1 matching over 7 bases. From germline, CDR1 is MDHEN and CDR2 SYDVKM. There are 15 residues in the CDR3. CDR3 in amino acids: CPRPRTGANTGELFF. CDR3 bases: TGTCCCCGGCCCCGGACAGGCGCGAACACCGGGGAGCTGTTTTTT.

The chain joins TRBV18 to TRBJ1-2, with D possibly being TRBD1 (5 bases). The V end lost 3 bases, the J end lost 2 bases, and 7 bases lay between the germline ends. The CDR3 consists of 13 residues. Germline V gene lookup returns CDR1 KGHSH and CDR2 LQKENI. CDR3 bases: TGTGCCAGCTCACCGGACATAAACTATGGCTACACCTTC. This sequence encodes CASSPDINYGYTF.

The chain recombines TRBV9 with TRBJ2-3; 13 positions match TRBD2. The CDR3 covers 18 residues. V shed 4 bases, J shed 1 base, and the junction held 9 bases outside the gene matches. Germline CDR1 reads SGDLS; CDR2 reads YYNGEE. The CDR3: CASSPRRTSGSGTDTQYF. CDR3 DNA sequence: TGTGCCAGCAGCCCTCGAAGGACTAGCGGGAGCGGCACAGATACGCAGTATTTT.

The gene calls are TRBV5-4 and TRBJ2-5, with D possibly matching TRBD2 (7 bases). The germline V gene encodes CDR1 SGHNT and CDR2 YYREEE (reference sequence). CDR3 length equals 14 residues. Trimming cost V 1 base and J 4 bases, with 11 bases left between them. The CDR3 here is CASSLRGAGETQYF. In DNA, the CDR3 is TGTGCCAGCAGCTTGCGGGGGGCGGGAGAGACCCAGTACTTC.

The V call is TRBV21-1, the J call TRBJ2-7; the table's D call, TRBD1, was not checked against the DNA. TRBV21-1 corresponds to a pseudogene. CDR3 length equals 18 residues. The chain's CDR3 is CASSKESKGQLVSYEQYF. Here the CDR3 DNA reads TGTGCCAGCAGCAAAGAAAGCAAGGGACAGTTAGTCTCCTACGAGCAGTACTTC.

J is TRBJ1-6 and V is TRBV7-9, with 7 bases lining up with TRBD1. Germline CDR1 is SEHNR and CDR2 is FQNEAQ (reference sequence). This CDR3 is 15 amino acids long. V was pared by 6 bases and J by 6 bases, with 8 bases of the junction left unmatched. DNA of the CDR3: TGTGCCAGCAGTCCAGTGACAGGGCCTAATTCACCCCTCCACTTT. As protein: CASSPVTGPNSPLHF.

The rearrangement uses TRBV2 and TRBJ2-1, with TRBD2 identical over 8 bases. V shed 3 bases, J shed 0 bases, and the junction held 4 bases outside the gene matches. This CDR3 has 16 residues. The germline gives CDR1 SNHLY, CDR2 FYNNEI. DNA for the CDR3: TGTGCCAGCAGTGAGACACGGGGGGGCTCCTACAATGAGCAGTTCTTC. Its translation: CASSETRGGSYNEQFF.